This TCR beta chain derives from a study of Ad26.COV2.S vaccination and SARS-CoV-2 variants. This CDR3 comprises 16 residues. V was trimmed by 0 bases and J by 7 bases, leaving 18 bases between them. Repertoires were generated with immunoSEQ multiplex PCR, while TCRdb's copy carries only in-frame clones and drops some. The profile shows around 370,000 clones, approximately 85% of them singletons. General study points: Vaccinees showed greater spike-specific TCR breadth than placebo recipients. Breadth and depth estimates from TCRs may understate total T cell responses.

A note on this clone: Its cognate antigen is unknown.

As for treatment: around 19 received Ad26.COV2.S at low or high dose, single or two shots; about 5 received placebo; per-sample allocation not given. Sampling happened 63 days after the first vaccine or placebo injection. Expressing Wuhan-strain SARS-CoV-2 spike, an Ad26 vector served as the vaccine. The chain couples TRBV23-1 to TRBJ1-2; D is undetermined. TRBV23-1 is noted as an ORF with a role that remains uncertain. This receptor was identified in a person aged 18-60 years who received the Ad26.COV2.S COVID-19 vaccine or a placebo. The specimen was peripheral blood, collected in a trial of Ad26.COV2.S vaccine versus placebo. The CDR3 nucleotides read TGCGCCAGCAGTCAATCCTGGGCACGTCCAGGCTGTGGCTACACCTTC. Residues: CASSQSWARPGCGYTF.